A single sample is the source of the 13 T cell receptor beta chains below, sequenced in a study of T cells after yellow fever vaccination. From the 5' RACE reads, TCRdb called clonotypes with MiXCR, one entry per CDR3 protein. The sample lists under 550,000 distinct CDR3 sequences; around a fifth were seen once. This specimen consisted of PBMCs, obtained roughly 20 days after the first yellow fever vaccination. Every receptor here comes from a man between 18 and 29 years old who received the YFV17D yellow fever vaccine.

The chain couples TRBV2 to TRBJ1-1, with 9 bases identical to TRBD1. V trimming: 11 bases; J trimming: 4 bases; junction bases outside the gene matches: 8. The germline V gene encodes CDR1 SNHLY and CDR2 FYNNEI. This CDR3 has 13 amino acids. CDR3 residues: CAAVGTGPTEAFF. CDR3 bases: TGTGCCGCGGTGGGGACAGGGCCCACTGAAGCTTTCTTT.

This clonotype came up a few times. The V and J genes are TRBV10-3 and TRBJ1-3; 9 nucleotides align to TRBD1. Germline-derived CDR1 and CDR2 are ENHRY and SYGVKD. The J segment lost 0 bases and the V segment lost 5 bases, leaving 20 bases of the junction unmatched. This CDR3 has 21 amino acids. The CDR3 DNA follows: TGTGCCATCAGTCGGACCGGGACAGGGTCCTCGCCGTTCCTCTCTGGAAACACCATATATTTT. Its translation is CAISRTGTGSSPFLSGNTIYF.

This clonotype was seen only a few times. The chain is built from TRBV6-2 or TRBV6-3 and TRBJ2-7; D could derive from TRBD1 or TRBD2 (6 bases each). This CDR3 is built from 12 residues. Looked up from germline, CDR1 is MNHEY and CDR2 is SVGEGT. Trimming pared 7 bases from V and 4 bases from J, leaving 11 bases between. The CDR3 spells CASTEGGYEQYF. DNA of the CDR3: TGTGCCAGCACAGAAGGGGGGTACGAGCAGTACTTC.

The chain recombines TRBV12-3 or TRBV12-4 with TRBJ2-3, with D possibly TRBD1 on 5 matching bases. The CDR3 sequence is 13 residues long. Trimming shortened V by 8 bases and J by 3 bases, and 12 bases separated the two germline ends. CDR3 in DNA: TGTGCCAGCGTAATAGGGGTTACAGATACGCAGTATTTT. Translating it yields CASVIGVTDTQYF.

This clonotype has just a few counts. This chain links TRBV7-2 with TRBJ2-7; D call uncertain. The CDR3 totals 11 residues. Germline CDR1 SGHTA, CDR2 FQGNSA. Deletions cut 2 bases from V and 5 bases from J, with 4 bases between. In nucleotides, the CDR3 is TGTGCCAGCAGCTTAAACCACGAGCAGTACGTC. This sequence encodes CASSLNHEQYV.

This clonotype was counted only a few times. The V and J genes are TRBV4-3 and TRBJ1-2; D gene uncertain. The V and J ends lost 5 bases and 7 bases respectively, with 20 bases between them. From germline, CDR1 is LGHNA and CDR2 YSLEER. The CDR3 totals 15 residues. DNA of the CDR3: TGCGCCAGCAGCAATGGGGTTGGACGGGGAGGTGGCTACACCTTC. Residues: CASSNGVGRGGGYTF.

This clonotype has a count of ten or more. CDR3 protein: CASRQAHQETQYF. CDR3 coding DNA: TGTGCCAGCAGGCAGGCTCACCAAGAGACCCAGTACTTC. V and J are TRBV12-3 or TRBV12-4 and TRBJ2-5; D is undetermined. The CDR3 is made up of 13 amino acids. V lost 6 bases to trimming and J lost 0 bases, with 8 bases between them.

The chain recombines TRBV29-1 with TRBJ2-5; no definite D call. This CDR3 is 13 amino acids long. CDR1 and CDR2 from the germline V gene are SQVTM and ANQGSEA. V was clipped by 4 bases and J by 0 bases, with 9 bases between them. The CDR3 sequence: CSVGMRNQETQYF. Here the CDR3 DNA reads TGCAGCGTTGGAATGAGGAACCAAGAGACCCAGTACTTC.

The chain joins TRBV7-9 to TRBJ1-1; D not resolved. Germline V gene sequence: CDR1 SEHNR, CDR2 FQNEAQ (reference sequence). Between the trimmed V and J ends, which lost 6 bases and 3 bases, there was a span of 5 bases. The CDR3 is made up of 11 amino acids. The CDR3 DNA sequence: TGTGCCAGCAGAGTTGACACTGAAGCTTTCTTT. This sequence encodes CASRVDTEAFF.

A few counts support this clonotype. V gene TRBV2 combines with J gene TRBJ2-1, with D perhaps matching TRBD2 (7 bases). Germline-derived CDR1 and CDR2 are SNHLY and FYNNEI. V lost 7 bases and J lost 12, with 19 bases in between. The CDR3 extends over 13 amino acids. The CDR3 DNA is TGTGCCAGCAACGGAGGGGGAGGGGATCGGCAGTTCTTC. Its translation is CASNGGGGDRQFF.

The chain joins TRBV7-2 to TRBJ2-3; tentatively, D is TRBD1 or TRBD2 (5 bases each). CDR1 is SGHTA and CDR2 is FQGNSA in the germline V gene. Trimming removed 5 bases at V and 6 bases at J, with 12 bases between. The CDR3 contains 13 residues. The CDR3 DNA sequence: TGTGCCAGCAGCCGACTTCGGGACGATACGCAGTATTTT. This encodes CASSRLRDDTQYF.

This clonotype was counted ten times or more. At one end the junction does not follow the germline gene, possibly because of a read error. J is TRBJ2-7 and V is TRBV5-1; possible D gene TRBD1, 5 bases. The germline V gene encodes CDR1 SGHRS and CDR2 YFSETQ. CDR3 length: 18 amino acids. The chain's CDR3 is CASSMGLWGELVSDEQYF. Here the CDR3 DNA reads TGCGCCAGCAGCATGGGTCTCTGGGGCGAGCTAGTCTCCGACGAGCAGTACTTC.

The chain combines TRBV5-1 with TRBJ2-2; weak D call: TRBD1 (5 bases). The germline V gene encodes CDR1 SGHRS and CDR2 YFSETQ. This CDR3 region has 14 residues. The V end lost 10 bases, the J end lost 4 bases, and 17 bases lay between the germline ends. The CDR3 nucleotides read TGCGCCTCCCATCCAGGGTCGGGCACCGGGGAGCTGTTTTTT. It translates to CASHPGSGTGELFF.